Presented here are 32 T cell receptor beta chains from one specimen sequenced in a study of regulatory T cells in long-lasting Graves disease. TCR beta libraries were built with iRepertoire HTBI primers and Arm-PCR of CDR3 regions. MiXCR, run by TCRdb on the multiplex PCR reads, gives a single entry per CDR3 protein. The profile shows about 240,000 distinct CDR3 sequences, about 19% of them singletons. Noted time point: newly diagnosed GD, antithyroid drugs for less than 3 months. The TCR library was made from RNA extracted from PBMCs. The sample here was peripheral blood mononuclear cells (PBMCs), taken at new diagnosis, from a patient treated with antithyroid drugs. Receptors originate from a female donor with Graves disease.

The CDR3 DNA follows: TGTGCCAGCAGTTCCCCCCGGACCGGAGGCTATGGCTACACCTTC. Its protein product is CASSSPRTGGYGYTF. The chain carries TRBV6-2 or TRBV6-3 and TRBJ1-2, with unresolved D. CDR1 is MNHEY and CDR2 is SVGEGT in the germline V gene. This CDR3 has 15 amino acids. V dropped 4 bases and J dropped 4 bases, with 16 bases sitting between them.

This clonotype was picked up many times. This chain connects TRBV12-3 or TRBV12-4 to TRBJ2-4; D gene ambiguous. This CDR3 has 20 residues. V lost 3 bases to trimming and J lost 1 base, with 25 bases between them. DNA for the CDR3: TGTGCCAGCAGTTTTGGCCTACTCCGGGCGGTGGGCCGGGCCAAAAACATTCAGTACTTC. Its protein product is CASSFGLLRAVGRAKNIQYF.

This clonotype was recorded at least ten times. The CDR3: CASSITRDRPIPTNEKLFF. The CDR3 coding sequence is TGTGCCAGCAGTATAACACGGGACAGGCCTATTCCAACTAATGAAAAACTGTTTTTT. V is TRBV27 and J is TRBJ1-4; 8 nucleotides match TRBD1. The CDR3 totals 19 residues. After removal of 5 bases from V and 0 bases from J, the junction contained 14 bases not matched to a gene. Germline loops: CDR1 MNHEY, CDR2 SMNVEV (reference sequence).

The table lists this clonotype with many counts. The chain links TRBV28 to TRBJ1-4, with unresolved D. CDR1 and CDR2 from the germline V gene are MDHEN and SYDVKM. There are 12 residues in the CDR3. Trimming took off 10 bases at V and 8 bases at J, with 14 bases between the two ends. CDR3 in DNA: TGTGCCACCACCGGGATCAGCGAAAAACTGTTTTTT. Translated, it gives CATTGISEKLFF.

This clonotype was detected many times. The chain combines TRBV11-1 with TRBJ2-5, with 7 bases identical to TRBD2. V shed 0 bases, J shed 1 base, and the junction held 5 bases outside the gene matches. Germline V gene sequence: CDR1 SGHAT, CDR2 FQDESV (reference sequence). The CDR3 consists of 16 residues. The CDR3 reads CASSLAAGRIQETQYF. The CDR3 bases are TGTGCCAGCAGCTTAGCAGCGGGGCGGATCCAAGAGACCCAGTACTTC.

The table lists this clonotype with a few counts. The CDR3 sequence: CSARDRGGGSGGTDTQYF. The DNA for the CDR3 is TGCAGTGCTAGAGATAGGGGAGGGGGATCCGGGGGTACAGATACGCAGTATTTT. The chain has TRBV20-1 and TRBJ2-3, with D maybe TRBD2 (7 bases). V lost 0 bases and J lost 3, with 22 bases in between. This CDR3 contains 18 residues. The V gene's germline CDR1 is DFQATT and CDR2 SNEGSKA (reference sequence).

The chain links TRBV27 to TRBJ2-7; 9 nucleotides align to TRBD1. The CDR3 loop spans 14 amino acids. Trimming took 6 bases from V and 4 from J; bases not matched to a gene: 7. The germline V gene has CDR1 MNHEY and CDR2 SMNVEV (reference sequence). CDR3 amino acids: CASSRGQGVYEQYF. The CDR3 region has the DNA TGTGCCAGCAGCAGGGGACAGGGTGTATACGAGCAGTACTTC.

This clonotype was counted a few times. This sequence joins TRBV6-1 and TRBJ2-1, with D possibly being TRBD2 (5 bases). CDR1 is MNHNS and CDR2 is SASEGT in the germline V gene. Trimming took 5 bases from V and 8 from J, leaving 10 bases between them. The CDR3 contains 12 residues. The CDR3, as DNA: TGTGCCAGCAGTCAACTGGGAGATGAGCAGTTCTTC. It specifies CASSQLGDEQFF.

The CDR3 is CAISESHREPEQYF. The CDR3 DNA follows: TGTGCCATCAGTGAGTCTCATCGTGAACCTGAGCAGTACTTC. The chain links TRBV10-3 to TRBJ2-7; D unclear. V gave up 0 bases and J gave up 7 bases, with 13 bases separating them. The germline CDR1 and CDR2 sequences are ENHRY and SYGVKD. The CDR3 runs to 14 residues.

The chain joins TRBV6-4 to TRBJ1-5; D uncertain. CDR1 is MRHNA, CDR2 SNTAGT, per germline. V was cut by 2 bases and J by 0 bases, with 23 bases left in between. The CDR3 sequence is 20 residues long. The CDR3 reads CASSDPRHYPVPYSNQPQHF. For the CDR3, the DNA is TGTGCCAGCAGTGACCCAAGACATTATCCCGTCCCATATAGCAATCAGCCCCAGCATTTT.

This clonotype was observed at least ten times. The chain recombines TRBV7-9 with TRBJ2-1, with 10 bases identical to TRBD1. The CDR3 spans 17 residues. V lost 5 bases, J lost 7 bases, and 14 bases stayed unmatched. Per the germline V gene, CDR1 is SEHNR and CDR2 is FQNEAQ (reference sequence). CDR3 DNA sequence: TGTGCCAGCAGCCGAGGGACAGGGGCCATACGGACGAATGAGCAGTTCTTC. Translated, it gives CASSRGTGAIRTNEQFF.

The sample holds many counts of this clonotype. This rearrangement joins TRBV11-3 to TRBJ2-6, with 7 positions matching TRBD1. This CDR3 comprises 17 residues. Germline CDR1 is SGHNT and CDR2 is YENEEA. V shed 2 bases and J 1 base; nucleotides not matched to a gene: 5. CDR3 residues: CASSLWDSGSGANVLTF. In DNA, the CDR3 is TGTGCCAGCAGCTTATGGGACAGCGGATCTGGGGCCAACGTCCTGACTTTC.

As for this clonotype: No conserved phenylalanine or tryptophan ends this CDR3, so it is likely a read error. The chain carries TRBV27 and TRBJ2-4, with 8 bases that match TRBD1. Trimming took 5 bases from V and 3 from J; bases not matched to a gene: 9. CDR3 length: 16 amino acids. CDR1 and CDR2 from the germline V gene are MNHEY and SMNVEV (reference sequence). The CDR3 DNA reads as TGTGCCAGCAGTGTTACAGGGGGAGCAGGCAAAAACATTCAGTACCTC. Protein product: CASSVTGGAGKNIQYL.

This clonotype was detected many times. This chain links TRBV5-1 with TRBJ2-2; 7 nucleotides match TRBD1. Germline V CDR1 and CDR2: SGHRS, YFSETQ. The CDR3 loop spans 15 amino acids. V lost 0 bases and J lost 3; bases outside the gene matches: 2. The CDR3 DNA reads TGCGCCAGCAGCTTGGGGGACAGCTACACCGGGGAGCTGTTTTTT. It encodes CASSLGDSYTGELFF.

This clonotype has only a few counts. The genes are TRBV7-2 and TRBJ2-3; D is unresolved. V shed 1 base and J shed 5 bases, with 10 bases lying between them. CDR3 length: 14 residues. Germline CDR1 is SGHTA and CDR2 is FQGNSA. CDR3 nucleotide sequence: TGTGCCAGCAGCTTAGTGGGGTTGGAAGATACGCAGTATTTT. It is translated as CASSLVGLEDTQYF.

The table lists this clonotype with many counts. CDR3 in DNA: TGCGCCAGCAGCTACGACAGGGTAGGCACTGAAGCTTTCTTT. This sequence encodes CASSYDRVGTEAFF. The chain couples TRBV5-1 to TRBJ1-1; TRBD1 matches 7 bases. The germline V gene has CDR1 SGHRS and CDR2 YFSETQ. Germline trimming cut 3 bases from V and 4 bases from J; bases unmatched to any gene: 6. The CDR3 runs 14 residues. Filled out from reference TRBV5-1 and TRBJ1-1, the complete variable domain reads KAGVTQTPRYLIKTRGQQVTLSCSPISGHRSVSWYQQTPGQGLQFLFEYFSETQRNKGNFPGRFSGRQFSNSRSEMNVSTLELGDSALYLCASSYDRVGTEAFFGQGTRLTVV.

The table lists this clonotype with a few counts. A read error is possible here, since a much larger clone lies one base away. The missing conserved phenylalanine or tryptophan at the end of this CDR3 makes a read error likely. The genes are TRBV6-5 and TRBJ2-7; D gene ambiguous. The CDR3 extends over 11 amino acids. V was shortened by 0 bases and J by 6 bases, with 3 bases between the two germline ends. Looked up from germline, CDR1 is MNHEY and CDR2 is SVGAGI. CDR3 coding DNA: TGTGCCAGCAGTTACTCGGCCGAGCAGTACTCC. This sequence encodes CASSYSAEQYS.

This clonotype was seen repeatedly, ten times or more. The chain is built from TRBV2 and TRBJ2-7; the match to TRBD2 covers 13 bases. This CDR3 region has 16 residues. CDR1 SNHLY and CDR2 FYNNEI come from the germline V gene. J gave up 6 bases and V 3 bases, and 8 bases lay outside the gene matches. In DNA form, the CDR3 reads TGTGCCAGCAGTGACTACGGGACTAGCGGGGATCCCGAGCAGTACTTC. This gives the protein CASSDYGTSGDPEQYF.

As concerns this clonotype: This likely reflects a read error, since a far larger clone is one base away. CDR3 region: CASSASHEQFF. Here the CDR3 DNA reads TGTGCCAGCTCAGCCTCCCATGAGCAGTTCTTC. This chain joins TRBV18 and TRBJ2-4, with unresolved D. The assigned J gene may be wrong: the sequence end matches TRBJ2-1 better. This CDR3 region has 11 residues. Germline CDR1 is KGHSH and CDR2 is LQKENI.

The chain combines TRBV25-1 with TRBJ1-1; D gene unclear. The ends were cut back, 4 bases at V and 3 bases at J, with 9 bases in the middle. This CDR3 comprises 13 residues. CDR1 and CDR2 (germline): MGHDK, SYGVNS. The CDR3 spells CASSGVADTEAFF. The CDR3 coding sequence is TGTGCCAGCAGTGGCGTGGCAGACACTGAAGCTTTCTTT.

The chain is built from TRBV3-1 and TRBJ2-1; no clear D gene. V dropped 3 bases and J dropped 0 bases, with 12 bases sitting between them. CDR1 and CDR2 (germline): LGHDT, YNNKEL (reference sequence). The CDR3 covers 16 residues. As DNA, the CDR3 is TGTGCCAGCAGCCAGGGAATACCCAGCTCCTACAATGAGCAGTTCTTC. Encoded protein: CASSQGIPSSYNEQFF.

This clonotype came up many times. This chain connects TRBV2 to TRBJ2-3; 13 bases are shared with TRBD2. This CDR3 is 16 amino acids long. Germline V gives CDR1 SNHLY, CDR2 FYNNEI. J gave up 5 bases and V 5 bases, and 7 bases lay outside the gene matches. The CDR3 here is CASSRGLAGVVDTQYF. For the CDR3, the DNA is TGTGCCAGCAGTCGAGGACTAGCGGGAGTGGTAGATACGCAGTATTTT.

Concerning this clonotype: Being one base from a much bigger clone, this may be a read error. This chain connects TRBV7-2 to TRBJ2-7, with 8 bases aligning to TRBD1. Germline CDR1 is SGHTA and CDR2 is FQGNSA. The ends lost 1 base at V and 2 bases at J; junction bases unmatched: 1. This CDR3 is built from 14 residues. CDR3 loop: CASSLDRGTYEQYF. The DNA for the CDR3 is TGTGCCAGCAGCTTAGACAGGGGGACCTACGAGCAGTACTTC. Drawing the rest from reference TRBV7-2 and TRBJ2-7, the complete variable domain is GAGVSQSPSNKVTEKGKDVELRCDPISGHTALYWYRQSLGQGLEFLIYFQGNSAPDKSGLPSDRFSAERTGGSVSTLTIQRTQQEDSAVYLCASSLDRGTYEQYFGPGTRLTVT.

The sample holds many counts of this clonotype. This rearrangement joins TRBV7-9 to TRBJ2-7; possibly TRBD1 for D (6 bases). From germline, CDR1 is SEHNR and CDR2 FQNEAQ (reference sequence). The CDR3 totals 15 residues. Deletions cut 5 bases from V and 3 bases from J, with 17 bases between. As DNA, the CDR3 is TGTGCCAGCAGCCCTTTACACAGGGTGGGCTACGAGCAGTACTTC. Its protein is CASSPLHRVGYEQYF.

This clonotype occurred many times. The chain links TRBV10-2 to TRBJ1-5, with 8 bases lining up with TRBD1. V lost 6 bases, J lost 6 bases, and 4 bases stayed unmatched. CDR3 length: 13 amino acids. The germline V gene encodes CDR1 WSHSY and CDR2 SAAADI. The CDR3: CASSQGAGQPQHF. The CDR3 coding sequence is TGCGCCAGCAGCCAGGGGGCCGGTCAGCCCCAGCATTTT.

The V gene is TRBV4-3, the J gene TRBJ2-7; the match to TRBD2 covers 8 bases. The CDR3 runs to 15 residues. V lost 1 base, J lost 2 bases, and 4 bases stayed unmatched. CDR1 is LGHNA and CDR2 is YSLEER in the germline V gene. The CDR3 region has the DNA TGCGCCAGCAGCCAAGCTTTCGGGAGGGCCTACGAGCAGTACTTC. Its protein product is CASSQAFGRAYEQYF.

This clonotype was recorded at least ten times. The chain carries TRBV3-1 and TRBJ2-5; TRBD1 matches at 7 bases. The CDR3 covers 13 residues. The V and J ends lost 5 bases and 5 bases, in that order; junction bases with no gene match: 5. The germline V gene has CDR1 LGHDT and CDR2 YNNKEL (reference sequence). The CDR3 reads CASSDTGEETQYF. The CDR3 bases are TGTGCCAGCAGCGATACAGGGGAGGAGACCCAGTACTTC.

This clonotype was picked up a small number of times. One base away lies a much larger clone, so this may be a sequencing read error. Because it lacks the conserved phenylalanine or tryptophan at the end, this CDR3 is likely a read error. This chain joins TRBV29-1 and TRBJ1-1; D possibly corresponds to TRBD1 (6 bases). CDR1 and CDR2 (germline): SQVTM, ANQGSEA. CDR3 length: 12 residues. V was trimmed by 2 bases and J by 7 bases, leaving 11 bases between them. The CDR3, as DNA: TGCAGCGTTGAATTAGACAGGAGTGAAGCTTTCCTT. Encoded protein: CSVELDRSEAFL.

This clonotype was counted ten times or more. J is TRBJ1-1 and V is TRBV24-1; 7 positions agree with TRBD1. The V gene's germline CDR1 is KGHDR and CDR2 SFDVKD. V was pared by 4 bases and J by 8 bases, with 12 bases of the junction left unmatched. CDR3 length: 15 residues. This CDR3 is CATSDTGTARQEAFF. CDR3 nucleotides: TGTGCCACCAGTGACACCGGGACAGCCCGACAGGAAGCTTTCTTT.

This clonotype was seen repeatedly, ten times or more. J is TRBJ2-5 and V is TRBV5-4; 7 positions agree with TRBD2. This CDR3 contains 14 residues. V lost 3 bases, J lost 2 bases, and 4 bases stayed unmatched. CDR1 is SGHNT and CDR2 is YYREEE in the germline V gene (reference sequence). The CDR3 sequence is CASSSPGLQETQYF. In DNA form, the CDR3 reads TGTGCCAGCAGCTCACCGGGACTACAAGAGACCCAGTACTTC.

The table lists this clonotype with many counts. The gene calls are TRBV2 and TRBJ2-7; weak D call: TRBD1 (5 bases). The J call is uncertain, as TRBJ2-5 better fits the DNA end. From germline, CDR1 is SNHLY and CDR2 FYNNEI. This CDR3 is 14 amino acids long. The CDR3 bases are TGTGCCAGCAAGGGCAGGGCCAAAGGGGAGACCCAGTACTTC. Translating it yields CASKGRAKGETQYF.

In its sample, this clonotype was seen a few times. The chain combines TRBV20-1 with TRBJ2-1, with 9 bases matching TRBD1. This CDR3 is 16 amino acids long. The germline gives CDR1 DFQATT, CDR2 SNEGSKA (reference sequence). V was clipped by 3 bases and J by 4 bases; unmatched bases: 10. The CDR3 loop is CSASPETGGLYNEQFF. DNA of the CDR3: TGCAGTGCTAGCCCAGAAACAGGGGGCCTTTACAATGAGCAGTTCTTC.